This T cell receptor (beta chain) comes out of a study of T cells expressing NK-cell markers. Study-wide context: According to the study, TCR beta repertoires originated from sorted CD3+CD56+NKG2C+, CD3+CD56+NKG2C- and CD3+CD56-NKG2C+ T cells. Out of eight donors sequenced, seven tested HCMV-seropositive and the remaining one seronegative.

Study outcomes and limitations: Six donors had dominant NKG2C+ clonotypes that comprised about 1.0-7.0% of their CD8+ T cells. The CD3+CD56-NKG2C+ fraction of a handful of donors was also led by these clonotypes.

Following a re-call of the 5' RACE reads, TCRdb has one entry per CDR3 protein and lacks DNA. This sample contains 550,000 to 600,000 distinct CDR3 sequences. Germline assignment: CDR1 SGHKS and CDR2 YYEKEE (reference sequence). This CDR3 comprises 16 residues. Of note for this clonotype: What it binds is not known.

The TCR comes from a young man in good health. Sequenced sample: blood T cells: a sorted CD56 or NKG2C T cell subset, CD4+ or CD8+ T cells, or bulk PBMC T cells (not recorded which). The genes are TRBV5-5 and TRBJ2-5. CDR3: CASSLGTLNSQETQYF.